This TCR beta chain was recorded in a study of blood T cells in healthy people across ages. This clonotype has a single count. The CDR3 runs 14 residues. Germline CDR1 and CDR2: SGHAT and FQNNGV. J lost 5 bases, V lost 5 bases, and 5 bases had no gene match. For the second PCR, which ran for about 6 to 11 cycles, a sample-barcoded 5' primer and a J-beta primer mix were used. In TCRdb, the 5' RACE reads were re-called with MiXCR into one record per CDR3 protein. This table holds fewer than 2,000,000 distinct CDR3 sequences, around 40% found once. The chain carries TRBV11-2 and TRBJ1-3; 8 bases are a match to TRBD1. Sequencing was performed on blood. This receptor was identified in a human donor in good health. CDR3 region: CASSQQGDRNTIYF. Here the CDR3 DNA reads TGTGCCAGCAGCCAACAGGGGGACCGAAACACCATATATTTT.